The present TCR beta chain was sequenced within a study of spatial heterogeneity in lung cancer. As for time point: sample taken at primary tumor resection. The study sequenced unsorted whole RNA from tumor, nontumor lung or frozen PBMC. TCRdb re-derived calls from the 5' RACE reads in MiXCR, one entry per CDR3 protein. The table records 20,000 to 25,000 distinct CDR3 sequences, roughly 4.5% of them present only once. The ends were cut back, 0 bases at V and 3 bases at J, with 12 bases in the middle. The CDR3 has 15 amino acids. CDR1 is MGHRA, CDR2 YSYEKL, per germline. This clonotype was seen at least ten times.

V gene TRBV4-1 combines with J gene TRBJ2-7; D remains unclear. Sample: PBMCs, taken at surgery. This clonotype was sampled from a male donor with early-stage non-small cell lung cancer. The CDR3 nucleotides read TGCGCCAGCAGCCAAGAAAGAGACCGCCACTACGAGCAGTACTTC. Amino acids: CASSQERDRHYEQYF.